This is a list of T cell receptor beta chains from one sample in a study of response to subunit inactivated influenza vaccine. TCRdb processed the RT-PCR reads anew with MiXCR; each CDR3 protein has one entry. The sample comprises over 150,000 distinct CDR3 sequences, about 10% of which are singletons, and about 40% rests with the top ten. Here the sequenced sample was CD8+ T cells sorted from PBMCs, taken roughly 24 months after vaccination. The receptors shown here come from a man between 50 and 75 years old who received an inactivated influenza vaccine. Each CDR3 is given with its conserved first and last residue. The D gene is left open where the match is weak. Size values are once, few and many counts, or a class for expanded clones, and some rows have none.

>many|TRBD2|TRBV19|TRBJ2-1
TGTGCCAGTAGTATAGATCTCCCTAGCGGATCCTACAATGAGCAGTTCTTC
CASSIDLPSGSYNEQFF
>many|TRBD1|TRBV14|TRBJ2-2
TGTGCCAGCAGCCCATGGGGGCCCCAGGGGGCCGCGAACACCGGGGAGCTGTTTTTT
CASSPWGPQGAANTGELFF
>-|-|TRBV12-3/TRBV12-4|TRBJ1-1
TGTGCCAGCAGTTTACCCTCGGCTTTCATGAACACTGAAGCTTTCTTT
CASSLPSAFMNTEAFF
>few|-|TRBV20-1|TRBJ1-5
TGCAGTGCTCTCGAACAGAGAGTTTATAGCAATCAGCCCCAGCATTTT
CSALEQRVYSNQPQHF
>many|-|TRBV4-3|TRBJ1-1
TGCGCCAGCAGCCAATCCGAGACCACTGAAGCTTTCTTT
CASSQSETTEAFF
>many|-|TRBV24-1|TRBJ2-5
TGTGCCACCAGTGATTTCTCCGGGGAAGAGACCCAGTACTTC
CATSDFSGEETQYF
>-|-|TRBV4-3|TRBJ2-7
TGCGCCAGCAGCCCCTCTACTAAAGGTGTCTCCTACGAGCAGTACTTC
CASSPSTKGVSYEQYF
>-|-|TRBV5-2|TRBJ2-1
TGTGCCAGCAACCCTTGGCGGGACCAAAGAAGCTCGCGGGGCAATGAGCAGTTCTTC
CASNPWRDQRSSRGNEQFF
>many|-|TRBV28|TRBJ2-5
TGTGCCAGCAGGAAGGGGTGGGGGCAATCAGAGACCCAGTACTTC
CASRKGWGQSETQYF
>many|TRBD1|TRBV5-6|TRBJ2-6
TGTGCCAGCAGCTTGCGGGACAGGGCTTTAAGTGGGGCCAACGTCCTGACTTTC
CASSLRDRALSGANVLTF
>few|TRBD2|TRBV7-8|TRBJ2-3
TGTGCCAGCAGCCAACTAGCGGGAGTCGGTACAGATACGCAGTATTTT
CASSQLAGVGTDTQYF
>many|TRBD2|TRBV29-1|TRBJ2-7
TGCAGCGTTGGTTGGGGCGGGAGGGATTACGAGCAGTACTTC
CSVGWGGRDYEQYF
>many|-|TRBV28|TRBJ2-5
TGTGCCAGCAGCGACCATGTAGGGGAGACCCAGTACTTC
CASSDHVGETQYF
>-|TRBD2|TRBV13|TRBJ2-3
TGTGCCAGCAGCTTAGAACTAGCGGGACCGACTACGCAGTATTTT
CASSLELAGPTTQYF
>few|-|TRBV20-1|TRBJ2-7
TGCAGTGCAGCGCTCCGGGACTCCTACGAGCAGTACTTC
CSAALRDSYEQYF
>few|TRBD2|TRBV7-9|TRBJ2-1
TGTGCCAGCAGCAGCGTAGCGGGAGCTTACAATGAGCAGTTCTTC
CASSSVAGAYNEQFF
>-|TRBD1|TRBV4-2|TRBJ2-7
TGTGCCAGCAGCCAATCTCTTGGGACAGGGGTGACCTACGAGCAGTACTTC
CASSQSLGTGVTYEQYF
>-|-|TRBV12-3/TRBV12-4|TRBJ1-5
TGTGCCAGCAGTTCTGGGGGGCAGCCCCAGCATTTT
CASSSGGQPQHF
>few|-|TRBV27|TRBJ1-1
TGTGCCAGCAGGCTGGGACTGAACACTGAAGCTTTCTTT
CASRLGLNTEAFF
>-|TRBD2|TRBV9|TRBJ2-1
TGTGCCAGCAGCGTAGCTAGCGGGAACTACAATGAGCAGTTCTTC
CASSVASGNYNEQFF
>-|-|TRBV6-5|TRBJ1-6
TGTGCCAGCAGTTACGGGACACCTACAGTGGATTCACCCCTCCACTTT
CASSYGTPTVDSPLHF
>few|-|TRBV6-2/TRBV6-3|TRBJ2-1
TGTGCCAGCATCGGCCCAGGAAAGTACAATGAGCAGTTCTTC
CASIGPGKYNEQFF
>few|TRBD2|TRBV5-6|TRBJ2-3
TGTGCCAGCAGTCTGGGGCTAGCGGAGTTCACAGATACGCAGTATTTT
CASSLGLAEFTDTQYF
>few|-|TRBV13|TRBJ2-3
TGTGCCAGCAGCTTAGGGACGGTAGATACGCAGTATTTT
CASSLGTVDTQYF
>-|-|TRBV20-1|TRBJ2-3
TGCAGTGCTAGACTTAAGTTCACCACAGATACGCAGTATTTT
CSARLKFTTDTQYF
>-|TRBD1|TRBV5-6|TRBJ2-5
TGTGCCAGCAGCGACCCAGGGGGCGCAGAGACCCAGTACTTC
CASSDPGGAETQYF
>-|-|TRBV4-1|TRBJ2-7
TGCGCCAGCAGCCAGGTTTACATTCCGTCCTACGAGCAGTACTTC
CASSQVYIPSYEQYF
>few|-|TRBV4-3|TRBJ1-1
TGCGCCAGCAGCCAGGGGTACTACACTGAAGCTTTCTTT
CASSQGYYTEAFF